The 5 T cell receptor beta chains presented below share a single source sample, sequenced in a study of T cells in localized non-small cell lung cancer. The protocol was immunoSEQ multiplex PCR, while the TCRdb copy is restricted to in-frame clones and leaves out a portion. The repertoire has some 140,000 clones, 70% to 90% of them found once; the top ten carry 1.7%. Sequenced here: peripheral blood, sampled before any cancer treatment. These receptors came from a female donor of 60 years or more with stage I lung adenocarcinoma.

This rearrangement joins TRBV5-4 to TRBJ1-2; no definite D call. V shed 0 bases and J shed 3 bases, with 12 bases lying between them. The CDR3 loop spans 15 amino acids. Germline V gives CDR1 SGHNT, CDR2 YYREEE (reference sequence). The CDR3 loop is CASSLGQKRDYGYTF. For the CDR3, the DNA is TGTGCCAGCAGCTTGGGACAAAAGAGGGACTATGGCTACACCTTC. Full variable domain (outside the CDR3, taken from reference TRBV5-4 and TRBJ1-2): ETGVTQSPTHLIKTRGQQVTLRCSSQSGHNTVSWYQQALGQGPQFIFQYYREEENGRGNFPPRFSGLQFPNYSSELNVNALELDDSALYLCASSLGQKRDYGYTFGSGTRLTVV.

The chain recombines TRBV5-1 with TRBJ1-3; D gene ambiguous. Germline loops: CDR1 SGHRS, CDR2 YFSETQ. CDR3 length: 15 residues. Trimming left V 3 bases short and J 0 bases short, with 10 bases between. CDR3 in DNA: TGCGCCAGCAGCTCCGAAACAGTCTCTGGAAACACCATATATTTT. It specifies CASSSETVSGNTIYF.

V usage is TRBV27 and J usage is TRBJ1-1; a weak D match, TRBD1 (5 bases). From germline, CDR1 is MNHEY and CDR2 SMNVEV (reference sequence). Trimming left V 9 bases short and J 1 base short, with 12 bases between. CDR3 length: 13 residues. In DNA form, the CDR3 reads TGTGCCAGGAGAGGGGTGGGGAACACTGAAGCTTTCTTT. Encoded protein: CARRGVGNTEAFF.

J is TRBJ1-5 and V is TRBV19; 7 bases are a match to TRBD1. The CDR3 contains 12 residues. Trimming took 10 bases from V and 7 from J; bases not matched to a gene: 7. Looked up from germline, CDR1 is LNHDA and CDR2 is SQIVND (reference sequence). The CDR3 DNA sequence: TGTGCCACTGGACAGGCAGGGCAGCCCCAGCATTTT. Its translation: CATGQAGQPQHF.

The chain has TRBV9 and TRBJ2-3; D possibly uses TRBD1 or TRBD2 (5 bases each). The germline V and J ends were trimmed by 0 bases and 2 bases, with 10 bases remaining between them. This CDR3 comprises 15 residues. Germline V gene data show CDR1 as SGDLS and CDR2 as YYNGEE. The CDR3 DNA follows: TGTGCCAGCAGCGTAGGGGGCGGGTACACAGATACGCAGTATTTT. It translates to CASSVGGGYTDTQYF. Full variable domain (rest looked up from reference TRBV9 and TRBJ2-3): DSGVTQTPKHLITATGQRVTLRCSPRSGDLSVYWYQQSLDQGLQFLIQYYNGEERAKGNILERFSAQQFPDLHSELNLSSLELGDSALYFCASSVGGGYTDTQYFGPGTRLTVL.